The clone carrying this T cell receptor beta chain was observed once. The data derive from a study of blood T cell repertoires in COVID-19. Assay: immunoSEQ multiplex PCR; the TCRdb copy retains only in-frame clones and omits some. The table has around 260,000 clones, approximately 85% seen once. J gave up 8 bases and V 4 bases, and 7 bases lay outside the gene matches. The CDR3 consists of 16 residues. Germline assignment: CDR1 SGHNT and CDR2 YENEEA. The source material was PBMCs or T cells enriched from blood (not recorded which). The V gene is TRBV11-3, the J gene TRBJ2-1; 14 bases align to TRBD2. The TCR originated in a woman younger than 45 who had recovered from COVID-19. DNA of the CDR3: TGTGCCAGCAGCTCAACTGGACTAGCGGGGGGTGATGAGCAGTTCTTC. This gives the protein CASSSTGLAGGDEQFF.